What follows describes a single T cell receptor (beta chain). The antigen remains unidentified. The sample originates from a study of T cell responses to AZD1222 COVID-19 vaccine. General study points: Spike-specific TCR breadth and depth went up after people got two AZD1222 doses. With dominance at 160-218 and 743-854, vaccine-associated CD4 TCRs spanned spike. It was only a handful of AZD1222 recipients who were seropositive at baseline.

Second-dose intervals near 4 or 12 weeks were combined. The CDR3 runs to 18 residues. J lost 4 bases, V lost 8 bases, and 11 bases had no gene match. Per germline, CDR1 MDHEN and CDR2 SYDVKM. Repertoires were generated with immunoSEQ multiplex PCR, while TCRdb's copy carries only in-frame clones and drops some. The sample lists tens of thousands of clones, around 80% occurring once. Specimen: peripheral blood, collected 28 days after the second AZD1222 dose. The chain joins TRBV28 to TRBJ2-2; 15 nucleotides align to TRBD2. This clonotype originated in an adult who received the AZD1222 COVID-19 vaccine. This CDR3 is CASGGPGLAGGPTGELFF. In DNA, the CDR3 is TGTGCCAGCGGGGGTCCGGGACTAGCGGGAGGACCCACCGGGGAGCTGTTTTTT. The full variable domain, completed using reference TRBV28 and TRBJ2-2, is DVKVTQSSRYLVKRTGEKVFLECVQDMDHENMFWYRQDPGLGLRLIYFSYDVKMKEKGDIPEGYSVSREKKERFSLILESASTNQTSMYLCASGGPGLAGGPTGELFFGEGSRLTVL.